The clone carrying this T cell receptor beta chain was found many times. Its antigen is unknown. The junction had 8 bases not matched to a gene; V was cut back by 7 bases and J by 1 base. The CDR3 totals 14 residues. Germline CDR1 SQVTM, CDR2 ANQGSEA. This sample stems from a study of CD8 T cells in ankylosing spondylitis. Findings of the study overall: Reportedly, matched ankylosing spondylitis synovial fluid was significantly enriched for disease-linked clones.

Quantitative 5'-RACE with molecular barcodes produced the TCR beta libraries. TCRdb processed the 5' RACE reads anew with MiXCR; each CDR3 protein has one entry. Of under 300,000 distinct CDR3 sequences in the sample, approximately 12% were seen once. The chain is built from TRBV29-1 and TRBJ2-3; 7 bases are shared with TRBD2. This receptor was identified in a male donor with ankylosing spondylitis or in good health (not recorded which). The sample comprised blood, either unsorted or a sorted T cell fraction (not recorded which). CDR3 sequence: CSALIREGTDTQYF. The CDR3 DNA sequence: TGCAGCGCCCTTATACGGGAGGGCACAGATACGCAGTATTTT.